The table lists the clone carrying this TCR beta chain with many counts. The antigen is unknown. Library construction for TCR beta used iRepertoire HTBI primers and Arm-PCR of CDR3 regions. TCRdb re-analysed the multiplex PCR reads in MiXCR, keeping a single row per CDR3 protein. The sample has about 240,000 distinct CDR3 sequences, 20% to 25% seen once. The CDR3 covers 13 residues. Germline V lookup: CDR1 LGHNA, CDR2 YNFKEQ. V was shortened by 1 base and J by 3 bases, with 7 bases between the two germline ends. The data were obtained in a study of regulatory T cells in long-lasting Graves disease. Notes on the study in general: TRBV28, TRBJ1-2 and TRBJ2-5 were favored in persistent disease.

The time point was: newly diagnosed GD, antithyroid drugs for less than 3 months. The TCR library was made from RNA extracted from PBMCs. Patient provenance is recorded as an endocrinology department in Xi'an, China. The receptor was isolated from a female donor with Graves disease. The sequences come from peripheral blood mononuclear cells (PBMCs), collected at new diagnosis, from a patient treated with antithyroid drugs. The genes are TRBV4-2 and TRBJ2-7; D call uncertain. CDR3 residues: CASSQAVGYEQYF. CDR3 in DNA: TGTGCCAGCAGCCAAGCTGTTGGCTACGAGCAGTACTTC.